This T cell receptor (beta chain) was observed in a study of cytomegalovirus exposure and HLA in healthy donors. Study-wide findings and caveats: Immune exposure information available was restricted to CMV serostatus.

Note on this clone: Its antigen is as yet unknown.

The PCR ran on 60 Vbeta and 13 Jbeta primers. Sequencing was performed with immunoSEQ multiplex PCR; in TCRdb, only in-frame clones are kept and a portion is missing. This sample has under 150,000 clones, with 82% found just once. Per the germline V gene, CDR1 is LNHDA and CDR2 is SQIVND (reference sequence). The CDR3 consists of 13 residues. The ends were cut back, 6 bases at V and 0 bases at J, with 5 bases in the middle. J is TRBJ2-2 and V is TRBV19; D gene uncertain. The sample was PBMCs. The TCR sequence derives from a male donor in good health and CMV-seronegative. CDR3 nucleotides: TGTGCCAGTAGCACACCGAACACCGGGGAGCTGTTTTTT. Residues: CASSTPNTGELFF.